These T cell receptor beta chains were read from a single sample in a study of radiation and T cells in renal cell carcinoma. The repertoire was sequenced with immunoSEQ multiplex PCR; TCRdb's copy has only in-frame clones and lacks some. Of some 80,000 clones detected, less than 90% appear once; the ten largest clones hold about 2.4%. This sample comprised blood, obtained from a patient whose treatment included radiotherapy and nephrectomy. The source is a woman aged 60-70 years with renal cell carcinoma. CDR3s include the opening cysteine and the closing phenylalanine or tryptophan. The D gene is left open where the match is weak. Clone size is given for some rows only: seen once, a few or many times, or a class if the clone is expanded.

TRBJ2-5,TRBD2,NA,TRBV7-9,TGTGCCAGCAGTTTAGCGGGAGGCCTCCAAGAGACCCAGTACTTC,CASSLAGGLQETQYF
TRBJ1-1,NA,many,TRBV14,TGTGCCAGCAGCCAAGATTGGAGACGGCGGGGGACTGAAGCTTTCTTT,CASSQDWRRRGTEAFF
TRBJ2-7,TRBD2,NA,TRBV19,TGTGCCAGCCGAGCGGGAGGGCCGACCGAGCAGTACTTC,CASRAGGPTEQYF
TRBJ2-5,NA,NA,TRBV7-9,TGTGCCAGCAGCTCGGGACTCCGTATACCGGGGGAAGAGACCCAGTACTTC,CASSSGLRIPGEETQYF
TRBJ2-2,TRBD2,NA,TRBV4-3,TGCGCCAGCAGCCCCCGGTGGGGACTAGCGGTTAACACCGGGGAGCTGTTTTTT,CASSPRWGLAVNTGELFF
TRBJ2-1,NA,NA,TRBV2,TGTGCCAGCAGTGAGGAGGCAGGGAGAATGGATGAGCAGTTCTTC,CASSEEAGRMDEQFF
TRBJ1-6,TRBD1,NA,TRBV4-1,TGCGCCAGCAGCCAGGGGACAGGGGGGAGTTCACCCCTCCACTTT,CASSQGTGGSSPLHF
TRBJ2-7,TRBD1,NA,TRBV6-1,TGTGCCAGCAGTGGCGACAGGGTCCACGAGCAGTACTTC,CASSGDRVHEQYF
TRBJ2-3,NA,NA,TRBV5-1,TGCGCCAGCAGTCCGACAGAGAGCACAGATACGCAGTATTTT,CASSPTESTDTQYF
TRBJ2-1,NA,NA,TRBV21-1,TGTGCCAGCAGACTCAGGGGGGGACAGGACTCCTACAATGAGCAGTTCTTC,CASRLRGGQDSYNEQFF
TRBJ2-6,TRBD2,NA,TRBV6-1,TGTGCCAGCAGTGAACATGGACTAGCGGGAGGGCGCGGGGCCAACGTCCTGACTTTC,CASSEHGLAGGRGANVLTF
TRBJ2-1,TRBD2,NA,TRBV19,TGTGCCAGTAGTACAGATAGCGGGCCGTCCTACAATGAGCAGTTCTTC,CASSTDSGPSYNEQFF
TRBJ2-1,NA,NA,TRBV10-3,TGTGCCATCAGTCGGCACCTAGCGACGCAACAAAGGGCCTACAATGAGCAGTTCTTC,CAISRHLATQQRAYNEQFF
TRBJ1-4,TRBD1,NA,TRBV6-6,TGTGCCAGCACCATCCGACAGGGAGATAATGAAAAACTGTTTTTT,CASTIRQGDNEKLFF
TRBJ1-3,NA,NA,TRBV6-5,TGTGCCAGCAGTTTACGAGGGGCGGGTAACACCATATATTTT,CASSLRGAGNTIYF
TRBJ1-2,NA,NA,TRBV10-3,TGTGCCATCAGTGAGTCGAAGTCCGGGGAAAACACCTTC,CAISESKSGENTF
TRBJ2-1,NA,NA,TRBV27,TGTGCCAGCAGTTTGAGGGGGGCGACTAACCGCAATGAGCAGTTCTTC,CASSLRGATNRNEQFF
TRBJ1-2,NA,NA,TRBV5-6,TGTGCCAGCAGCTTGGCCCGGGCAGCCCACTCTGGCTACACCTTC,CASSLARAAHSGYTF
TRBJ1-1,NA,NA,TRBV6-5,TGTGCCAGCAGTTACGAGCTATTGCCTGAAGCTTTCTTT,CASSYELLPEAFF
TRBJ2-7,NA,NA,TRBV5-1,TGCGCCAGCAGCTTGGGGCGGAACTACGAGCAGTACTTC,CASSLGRNYEQYF
TRBJ2-1,NA,NA,TRBV29-1,TGCAGCGTTGGATCCGGGAGTAGCTCCTACAATGAGCAGTTCTTC,CSVGSGSSSYNEQFF
TRBJ2-7,TRBD1,NA,TRBV6-1,TGTGCCAGCAATCGGGACAGGGGTCAGAACGAGCAGTACTTC,CASNRDRGQNEQYF
TRBJ2-2,NA,once,TRBV9,TGTGCCAGCACCAACACCGGGGAGCTGTTTTTT,CASTNTGELFF
TRBJ2-2,NA,NA,TRBV7-6,TGTGCCAGCAGCTTATACGAGGGGACCGCGAACACCGGGGAGCTGTTTTTT,CASSLYEGTANTGELFF
TRBJ2-7,NA,once,TRBV2,TGTGCCAGCCTCAGGGAATTGTCCTACGAGCAGTACTTC,CASLRELSYEQYF
TRBJ2-2,TRBD1,NA,TRBV7-9,TGTGCCAGCAGCAAAAAAGCGGGCGGACAGGGGGTGAACACCGGGGAGCTGTTTTTT,CASSKKAGGQGVNTGELFF
TRBJ1-2,NA,NA,TRBV9,TGTGCCAGCAGTCCTTATAGGGGGTCAGATGGCTACACCTTC,CASSPYRGSDGYTF
TRBJ1-2,NA,NA,TRBV7-9,TGTGCCAGCAGCCTGGGGGGTATCAACACCTTC,CASSLGGINTF
TRBJ1-2,NA,NA,TRBV19,TGTGCCACTCGGGGAGAATCTAACTATGGCTACACCTTC,CATRGESNYGYTF
TRBJ2-1,TRBD1,NA,TRBV19,TGTGCCAGTAGTAGCGGACAGGGGCTCTACAATGAGCAGTTCTTC,CASSSGQGLYNEQFF
TRBJ1-2,NA,NA,TRBV7-2,TGTGCCAGCAGCCAGATTGGGACCGATGGGTATGGCTACACCTTC,CASSQIGTDGYGYTF
TRBJ2-5,NA,NA,TRBV4-1,TGCGCCAGCAGCCAAGATGAGGGGCAGGGGCTCAAAGAGACCCAGTACTTC,CASSQDEGQGLKETQYF
TRBJ1-2,NA,NA,TRBV11-2,TGTGCCAGCAGCTTAGGAACGTACCTCTATGGCTACACCTTC,CASSLGTYLYGYTF
TRBJ2-7,NA,NA,TRBV11-3,TGTGCCAGCAGCCCGAGACCCACGGGACGGACCTACGAGCAGTACTTC,CASSPRPTGRTYEQYF
TRBJ2-1,TRBD2,NA,TRBV5-5,TGTGCCAGCAGCCTAGATCGGGGGGCCTACAATGAGCAGTTCTTC,CASSLDRGAYNEQFF
TRBJ2-3,TRBD2,NA,TRBV27,TGTGCCAGCAGTTCACGCCTTCGGGGGGGCCGTACAGATACGCAGTATTTT,CASSSRLRGGRTDTQYF
TRBJ2-5,NA,NA,TRBV7-7,TGTGCTAGCAGCCCGCACAGGGCTGAGACCCAGTACTTC,CASSPHRAETQYF
TRBJ2-1,TRBD2,NA,TRBV29-1,TGCAGCGGGCGGGCTGGACTAGCGGGAGGGAGCTCCTACAATGAGCAGTTCTTC,CSGRAGLAGGSSYNEQFF
TRBJ1-1,NA,NA,TRBV5-1,TGCGCCAGCAGCGAGGGTTACACTGAAGCTTTCTTT,CASSEGYTEAFF
TRBJ1-5,NA,few,TRBV30,TGTGCCTGGAGTGTACGGGGAGGAGGAGATCAGCCCCAGCATTTT,CAWSVRGGGDQPQHF
TRBJ2-2,NA,NA,TRBV11-2,TGTGCCAGCAGCTTAGAAGTTGGGGAGCTGTTTTTT,CASSLEVGELFF
TRBJ2-5,NA,NA,TRBV20-1,TGCAGTGCTCAGGTGGAGACCCAGTACTTC,CSAQVETQYF
TRBJ2-1,NA,few,TRBV27,TGTGCCAGCAGTAGCCAGGAGTACAATGAGCAGTTCTTC,CASSSQEYNEQFF
TRBJ1-1,TRBD1,few,TRBV28,TGTGCCAGCAGTTTTGGGGCAGGGGGCCCGAACACTGAAGCTTTCTTT,CASSFGAGGPNTEAFF
TRBJ1-1,TRBD1,NA,TRBV7-6,TGTGCCAGCAGCTTAGGGGACAGGGGCACTGAAGCTTTCTTT,CASSLGDRGTEAFF
TRBJ2-6,NA,NA,TRBV29-1,TGCAGCGTTGAGGGCTCTGGGGCCAACGTCCTGACTTTC,CSVEGSGANVLTF
TRBJ1-1,NA,once,TRBV28,TGTGCCAGCAACCCCGTGGGGAACACTGAAGCTTTCTTT,CASNPVGNTEAFF
TRBJ1-2,TRBD1,NA,TRBV5-4,TGTGCCAGCAGCTCGGCAGGGACAGATGGTAACTATGGCTACACCTTC,CASSSAGTDGNYGYTF
TRBJ2-1,TRBD1,NA,TRBV5-1,TGTGCCAGCAGCGTACCGGGACAGAGATGGGATGAGCAGTTCTTC,CASSVPGQRWDEQFF
TRBJ1-1,NA,NA,TRBV10-2,TGCGCCAGCAGTGATGGGAGGGGCGGCATGAACACTGAAGCTTTCTTT,CASSDGRGGMNTEAFF
TRBJ2-7,TRBD1,NA,TRBV7-3,TGTGCCAGCAGCCCCAGGGGGAACGAGCAGTACTTC,CASSPRGNEQYF
TRBJ1-1,NA,once,TRBV19,TGTGCCAGTATGGGCACTGAAGCTTTCTTT,CASMGTEAFF
TRBJ1-2,NA,few,TRBV19,TGTGCCAGTGCGTCGCAGGTTGGCTATGGCTACACCTTC,CASASQVGYGYTF
TRBJ2-2,TRBD1,once,TRBV19,TGTGCCAGTAGTATAACAGGGGGCGGAACCGGGGAGCTGTTTTTT,CASSITGGGTGELFF
TRBJ1-1,NA,NA,TRBV11-2,TGTGCCAGCAGCCGTCACCCCGGGGGGAACACTGAAGCTTTCTTT,CASSRHPGGNTEAFF
TRBJ1-6,NA,NA,TRBV6-1,TGTGCCAGCAGCGAATGGGTTAATTCACCCCTCCACTTT,CASSEWVNSPLHF
TRBJ2-7,NA,NA,TRBV5-1,TGTGCCAGCAGCTTGGCTTACGAGCAGTACTTC,CASSLAYEQYF
TRBJ1-2,NA,NA,TRBV5-1,TGCGCCAGCAGCTTCGGAGACAGAGATAACTATGGCTACACCTTC,CASSFGDRDNYGYTF
TRBJ1-5,NA,once,TRBV6-1,TGTGCCAGCAGTGAGACGCGGGGATATCAGCCCCAGCATTTT,CASSETRGYQPQHF